This T cell receptor (beta chain) was identified during a study of CD8 T cells in ankylosing spondylitis. Findings and caveats of the study: Enrichment of disease-linked clones was reportedly significant in matched ankylosing spondylitis synovial fluid. A motif in TCR beta, a set of about 8 highly homologous variants, appeared characteristic of ankylosing spondylitis blood. Some of these motif variants have turned up before, in reports on reactive arthritis synovial fluid and blood.

Germline V gives CDR1 DFQATT, CDR2 SNEGSKA (reference sequence). This CDR3 is 11 amino acids long. To note about this clonotype: Its target is unknown.

Each CDR3 protein gets one entry after TCRdb re-called the 5' RACE reads with MiXCR. The sample lists 200,000 to 300,000 distinct CDR3 sequences; more than 20% were seen once. The receptor was derived from a male donor with ankylosing spondylitis or in good health (not recorded which). The material sequenced was blood, either unsorted or a sorted T cell fraction (not recorded which). The genes are TRBV20-1 and TRBJ2-3, with D maybe TRBD1 (5 bases). The CDR3, as DNA: TGCTTCTGGGGCCAGGGAGATACGCAGTATTTT. The encoded protein is CFWGQGDTQYF.